This T cell receptor beta chain was retrieved from a study of T cell responses to AZD1222 COVID-19 vaccine. Study summary: Whether given at about 4 or about 12 weeks, second doses were pooled. Regarding the study as a whole: Breadth and depth of Spike-specific TCRs rose after two AZD1222 doses. Donors in the cohort were predominantly white British and more often female, and clonal diversity was possibly underestimated.

About this clone itself: Its antigen is unidentified.

Here immunoSEQ multiplex PCR was the method, and the copy in TCRdb shows in-frame clones only, minus some. The sample lists 87,000 or so clones, 90% occurring once. The sample in question was peripheral blood, obtained on day 0 of AZD1222 vaccination. This TCR came from an adult in good health.

CDR3 amino acids: CASSLALEQYF. DNA of the CDR3: TGTGCCAGCAGTTTAGCGCTCGAGCAGTACTTC. The chain employs TRBV12-3 or TRBV12-4 and TRBJ2-7; the D is unclear. This CDR3 is 11 amino acids long. V was cut by 0 bases and J by 6 bases, with 3 bases left in between.